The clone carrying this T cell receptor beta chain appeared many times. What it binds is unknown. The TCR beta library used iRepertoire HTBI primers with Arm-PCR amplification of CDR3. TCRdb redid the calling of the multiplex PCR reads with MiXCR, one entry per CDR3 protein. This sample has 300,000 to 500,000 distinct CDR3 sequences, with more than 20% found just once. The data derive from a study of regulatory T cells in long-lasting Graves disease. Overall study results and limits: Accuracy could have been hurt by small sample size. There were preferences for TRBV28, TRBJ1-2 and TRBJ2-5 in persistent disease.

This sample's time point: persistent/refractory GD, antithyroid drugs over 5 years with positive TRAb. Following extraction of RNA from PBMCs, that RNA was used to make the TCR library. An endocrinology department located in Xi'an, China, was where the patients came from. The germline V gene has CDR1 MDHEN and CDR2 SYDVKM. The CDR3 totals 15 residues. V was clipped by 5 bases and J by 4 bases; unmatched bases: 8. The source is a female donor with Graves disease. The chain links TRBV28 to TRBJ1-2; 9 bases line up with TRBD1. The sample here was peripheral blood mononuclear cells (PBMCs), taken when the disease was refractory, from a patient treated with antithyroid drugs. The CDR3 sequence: CASSPPAQGAYGYTF. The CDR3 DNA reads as TGTGCCAGCAGTCCTCCCGCACAGGGGGCCTATGGCTACACCTTC.